Listed below are T cell receptor beta chains from one sample, sequenced in a study of T cell repertoires in cytomegalovirus infection. Their antigen targets remain unknown. Via MiXCR, TCRdb re-called the reads, giving one row per CDR3 protein. The sample lists 350,000 to 400,000 distinct CDR3 sequences; about 35% were seen once. Specimen: cultured PBMCs, collected from culture after CMV antigen stimulation. These TCRs come from a human donor in good health (CMV status not recorded). Some clones in this sample may be carry-over from other donors' samples. CDR3s include the opening cysteine and the closing phenylalanine or tryptophan. A D gene is named only where the DNA matches it firmly. Where a row states a size, it is once, few, many or the class of an expanded clone; other rows omit it.

V	D	J	size	DNA	CDR3
TRBV7-8	NA	TRBJ2-3	NA	TGTGCCAGCAGCAGACGGGGTAGCACAGATACGCAGTATTTT	CASSRRGSTDTQYF
TRBV7-8	NA	TRBJ2-3	few	TGTGCCAGCAGCTTTGAGGGGCGCACAGATACGCAGTATTTT	CASSFEGRTDTQYF
TRBV7-2	TRBD1	TRBJ1-2	few	TGTGCCAGCACTCCTTCGGACAGGGATGGCTACACCTTC	CASTPSDRDGYTF
TRBV27	NA	TRBJ2-7	NA	TGTGCCAGCAGAGGCATAAATTACGAGCAGTACTTC	CASRGINYEQYF
TRBV19	NA	TRBJ1-2	many	TGTGCCAGTAGTCCCGACACTTATGGCTACACCTTC	CASSPDTYGYTF
TRBV11-2	NA	TRBJ2-6	few	TGTGCCAGCAGCTTATCGGCAACTGGGGCCAACGTCCTGACTTTC	CASSLSATGANVLTF
TRBV12-3/TRBV12-4	NA	TRBJ2-5	once	TGTGCCAGCAGTTTATTCGAGCGAGAGACCCAGTACTTC	CASSLFERETQYF
TRBV25-1	TRBD1	TRBJ1-2	once	TGTGCCAGCAGTGGGGGCGAGGGACAGGGAATAAGAGGCTACACCTTC	CASSGGEGQGIRGYTF
TRBV19	TRBD1	TRBJ1-1	few	TGTGCCAGTAGTGTTCGACAGGGGAACTACAACACTGAAGCTTTCTTT	CASSVRQGNYNTEAFF
TRBV7-2	NA	TRBJ1-2	few	TGTGCCAGCAGCCCTATAAGGGGGGGAGTCTACACCTTC	CASSPIRGGVYTF
TRBV28	NA	TRBJ1-6	NA	TGTGCCAGCAGACCACAGGGAAATAATTCACCCCTCCACTTT	CASRPQGNNSPLHF
TRBV28	TRBD1	TRBJ2-5	few	TGTGCCAGCAGTTTACCAGGCGGACAGGGTTATGAGACCCAGTACTTC	CASSLPGGQGYETQYF
TRBV6-2/TRBV6-3	TRBD2	TRBJ2-5	NA	TGTGCCAGCAGTCCGTCGGGGGGGATCGGCCAAGAGACCCAGTACTTC	CASSPSGGIGQETQYF
TRBV7-2	NA	TRBJ2-7	NA	TGTGCCAGCAGCTTAACAACCTACGAGCAGTACTTC	CASSLTTYEQYF
TRBV7-6	NA	TRBJ1-4	NA	TGTGCCAGCAGCTTTTCGGGGCAATCAACTAATGAAAAACTGTTTTTT	CASSFSGQSTNEKLFF
TRBV7-2	TRBD2	TRBJ2-5	NA	TGTGCCAGCAGCAGGACTAGCGGGATAACCTATCGCGAGACCCAGTACTTC	CASSRTSGITYRETQYF
TRBV7-2	TRBD2	TRBJ2-7	NA	TGTGCCAGCAGCTTTCGGAGCGGGAGACACGAGCAGTACTTC	CASSFRSGRHEQYF
TRBV20-1	NA	TRBJ2-3	NA	TGCAGTGCCGTTGTGGGAGATACGCAGTATTTT	CSAVVGDTQYF
TRBV7-2	TRBD2	TRBJ2-4	many	TGTGCCAGCAGCCTCGGGGGGGGCGACAAAAACATTCAGTACTTC	CASSLGGGDKNIQYF
TRBV20-1	NA	TRBJ1-4	NA	TGCAGTGCTAGCGGAGGGAGTAATGAAAAACTGTTTTTT	CSASGGSNEKLFF
TRBV4-3	NA	TRBJ2-7	few	TGCGCCAGCAGCACCCGACTAGGGCCCTACGAGCAGTACTTC	CASSTRLGPYEQYF
TRBV7-9	NA	TRBJ1-1	NA	TGTGCCAGCAGCTTATATGGACCGATGAACACTGAAGCTTTCTTT	CASSLYGPMNTEAFF
TRBV7-8	NA	TRBJ1-5	few	TGTGCCAGCAGCTTAGAGGCGGGGGCGGTTTTGGCCCAGCATTTT	CASSLEAGAVLAQHF
TRBV7-2	NA	TRBJ1-4	NA	TGTGCCAGCAGCCACTACCCGGGTGAAAAACTGTTTTTT	CASSHYPGEKLFF
TRBV28	TRBD2	TRBJ2-2	NA	TGTGCCAGCAGTTTACACCGCGGGAGCAACACCGGGGAGCTGTTTTTT	CASSLHRGSNTGELFF
TRBV11-2	NA	TRBJ2-1	NA	TGTGCCAGCAGCTTATCCCCAACGAGCTCCTACAATGAGCAGTTCTTC	CASSLSPTSSYNEQFF
TRBV6-2/TRBV6-3	NA	TRBJ2-2	once	TGTGCCAGGGATGGCAGGGTGGCCGGGGAGCTGTTTTTT	CARDGRVAGELFF
TRBV12-3/TRBV12-4	NA	TRBJ2-3	NA	TGTGCCAGCAGGCAAACCAATACGCAGTATTTT	CASRQTNTQYF
TRBV5-6	TRBD1	TRBJ1-1	few	TGTGCCAGCAGCTTGGCCTGGACAGGGAACACTGAAGCTTTCTTT	CASSLAWTGNTEAFF
TRBV4-1	NA	TRBJ2-7	NA	TGCGCCAGCAGCCAAGGCCTCAGGGGCTACGAGCAGTACTTC	CASSQGLRGYEQYF
TRBV4-1	TRBD1	TRBJ1-4	NA	TGCGCCAGCAGCCGACCCGGGACAGGGAAGGGGGCAACTAATGAAAAACTGTTTTTT	CASSRPGTGKGATNEKLFF
TRBV20-1	TRBD1	TRBJ1-4	NA	TGCAGTGCTAGAGATATAGATTACAGGGGAAGGATTAATGAAAAACTGTTTTTT	CSARDIDYRGRINEKLFF
TRBV27	NA	TRBJ1-1	few	TGTGCCAGCAGTAAGATTCCCCCAGGTACTGAAGCTTTCTTT	CASSKIPPGTEAFF
TRBV7-2	TRBD1	TRBJ1-6	few	TGTGCCAGCAGCTTAGAGGGGACAGGGAATCTTTCACCCCTCCACTTT	CASSLEGTGNLSPLHF
TRBV29-1	TRBD2	TRBJ2-1	NA	TGCAGCGTCGGCGGGGTTTCGGGACTATTCAATGAGCAGTTCTTC	CSVGGVSGLFNEQFF
TRBV7-3	NA	TRBJ2-1	few	TGTGCCAGCAGCGCACTAGGGGGAAGGAACTACAATGAGCAGTTCTTC	CASSALGGRNYNEQFF
TRBV7-2	NA	TRBJ2-7	NA	TGTGCCAGCAGCCCAAGTGGGGCCAGGGGATCCTACGAGCAGTACTTC	CASSPSGARGSYEQYF
TRBV12-3/TRBV12-4	TRBD2	TRBJ2-3	NA	TGTGCCAGGAGTTTCCCCCGTGCCCCGGGAGCGGGGACAGATACGCAGTATTTT	CARSFPRAPGAGTDTQYF
TRBV7-2	TRBD2	TRBJ2-7	many	TGTGCCAGCAGCCGTGGGGTACTAGCGGGAGTTACCGAGCAGTACTTC	CASSRGVLAGVTEQYF
TRBV28	TRBD2	TRBJ2-5	NA	TGTGCCAGCAAAAAAGCGGGGGGCGGAGAAGAGACCCAGTACTTC	CASKKAGGGEETQYF
TRBV7-2	TRBD2	TRBJ2-5	few	TGTGCCAGCAGCTTAGACCCTGGGCTAGCGGGAGAAGAGACCCAGTACTTC	CASSLDPGLAGEETQYF
TRBV6-2/TRBV6-3	TRBD1	TRBJ1-3	NA	TGTGCCAGCACCGCCCAGGGGGCCCGAAACACCATATATTTT	CASTAQGARNTIYF
TRBV20-1	TRBD2	TRBJ2-5	NA	TGCAGTGCTCATATAGCGGGAGATCCAGAGACCCAGTACTTC	CSAHIAGDPETQYF
TRBV6-8	TRBD1	TRBJ2-1	NA	TGTGCCAGCAGACAGGACAGGGAACCTCCCCATGAGCAGTTCTTC	CASRQDREPPHEQFF
TRBV7-9	NA	TRBJ1-3	many	TGTGCCAGCAGCCCCGCAGGCTCTGGAAACACCATATATTTT	CASSPAGSGNTIYF
TRBV24-1	NA	TRBJ2-1	NA	TGTGCCACCAGTGTTACCGGGACCCGGGGGGAGCAGTTCTTC	CATSVTGTRGEQFF
TRBV7-8	NA	TRBJ1-1	many	TGTGCCAGCAGCTTACAACCCCCCAGGGGAGGAACTGAAGCTTTCTTT	CASSLQPPRGGTEAFF
TRBV7-2	TRBD2	TRBJ2-2	few	TGTGCCAGCAGCCTGCAGACTAGCTCGGAGCTGTTTTTT	CASSLQTSSELFF
TRBV5-4	TRBD2	TRBJ2-7	NA	TGTGCCAGCAGCCCGAGCGGGAGAAACGAGCAGTACTTC	CASSPSGRNEQYF
TRBV7-6	NA	TRBJ2-1	NA	TGTGCCAGCAGCTTAAAAGGGGGTGCAGGGAATGAGCAGTTCTTC	CASSLKGGAGNEQFF
TRBV18	NA	TRBJ2-3	NA	TGTGCCAGCTCACCCACCCAGGGCACAGATACGCAGTATTTT	CASSPTQGTDTQYF
TRBV7-2	TRBD1	TRBJ1-4	many	TGTGCCAGCAGCTCCCAGACAGGGCTTGTGGAAAAACTGTTTTTT	CASSSQTGLVEKLFF
TRBV11-1	NA	TRBJ2-1	NA	TGTGCCAGCAGCTTAGGGTTGACCGGTGATGAGCAGTTCTTC	CASSLGLTGDEQFF
TRBV7-8	TRBD2	TRBJ2-7	NA	TGTGCCAGCAGCATAGACCGGACTAGCGGGATCGTGCAGTACTTC	CASSIDRTSGIVQYF